This TCR beta chain is from a study of quantifying T cell responses using KT2 cells. Overall study: RNA was reverse transcribed with TCR alpha and beta constant-region primers. General study results and limits: KT2 clone alpha and beta sequence counts scaled linearly with input KT2 cell number. KT2 sequence counts showed saturation when very many KT2 cells were spiked in.

V shed 6 bases and J 1 base; nucleotides not matched to a gene: 7. The germline gives CDR1 MNHEY, CDR2 SVGEGT. The CDR3 contains 18 residues. Known numbers of the T cell clone KT2 were added to PBMC. Each cDNA got a UMI-containing oligo ligated at its 3' end. First-round PCR used 4 cycles and beta primers RC1.1 and RC1.2 covering TRBC1 and TRBC2. In TCRdb, the UMI-ligation and nested PCR reads were re-called with MiXCR into one record per CDR3 protein. The sample has under 35,000 distinct CDR3 sequences; 10% are singletons. In regard to this clonotype: Antigen specificity is unknown.

The V gene is TRBV6-2 or TRBV6-3, the J gene TRBJ2-2; 14 bases match TRBD2. Sequencing was done on a sample of PBMCs spiked with cells of the T cell clone KT2. The TCR comes from a human donor. CDR3 sequence reads: CASSRSGLAGVNTGELFF. In DNA, the CDR3 is TGTGCCAGCAGCCGATCGGGACTAGCGGGGGTGAACACCGGGGAGCTGTTTTTT.